The 8 T cell receptor beta chains presented below share a single source sample, sequenced in a study of CD8+ T cells in alopecia areata. RNA extraction was followed by reverse transcription into cDNA, which acted as the sequencing template. Assay: immunoSEQ multiplex PCR; the TCRdb copy retains only in-frame clones and omits some. The sample holds 200,000 to 250,000 clones, under 60% seen once. Stated treatment: oral pan-JAK inhibitor, 5-10 mg twice daily. Here the sequenced sample was CD4+ T cells sorted from blood, taken at week 4, from a patient treated with tofacitinib. These receptors all stem from a human donor with alopecia areata.

The rearrangement uses TRBV5-6 and TRBJ1-1; D uncertain. The V end was cut by 1 base, the J end by 6 bases, with 13 bases between. The CDR3 runs to 14 residues. The germline V gene encodes CDR1 SGHDT and CDR2 YYEEEE. This CDR3 is CASSLLVIQSEAFF. Here the CDR3 DNA reads TGTGCCAGCAGCTTGTTGGTAATCCAGTCTGAAGCTTTCTTT.

The V call is TRBV29-1, the J call TRBJ1-2, with D perhaps TRBD1 (6 bases). The CDR3 contains 13 residues. CDR1 and CDR2 (germline): SQVTM, ANQGSEA. V lost 3 bases and J 7 bases, leaving 15 bases between the germline ends. CDR3 protein: CSVERTAKRGYTF. CDR3 bases: TGCAGCGTTGAGAGGACAGCCAAACGTGGCTACACCTTC.

This clone was detected only once. The V and J genes are TRBV2 and TRBJ2-7, with TRBD1 matching over 9 bases. The V and J ends lost 7 bases and 6 bases, in that order; junction bases with no gene match: 10. Germline assignment: CDR1 SNHLY and CDR2 FYNNEI. The CDR3 is made up of 14 amino acids. The CDR3, as DNA: TGTGCCAGCATGGAGGACAGGGGAAGGGGCGAGCAGTACTTC. Protein product: CASMEDRGRGEQYF.

The genes are TRBV5-1 and TRBJ2-5; tentatively, D is TRBD2 (6 bases). V lost 3 bases, J lost 4 bases, and 16 bases lay in between. This CDR3 contains 15 residues. Germline values: CDR1 SGHRS, CDR2 YFSETQ. This CDR3 reads CASSSTAGMGETQYF. The CDR3 bases are TGCGCCAGCAGCTCCACTGCGGGGATGGGAGAGACCCAGTACTTC.

This chain connects TRBV2 to TRBJ1-5, with a weak D call TRBD1 (6 bases). This CDR3 comprises 14 residues. The germline CDR1 and CDR2 sequences are SNHLY and FYNNEI. Trimming cost V 6 bases and J 2 bases, with 11 bases left between them. CDR3 in DNA: TGTGCCAGCAGCCCCGACAGGCGCAATCAGCCCCAGCATTTT. Translation: CASSPDRRNQPQHF.

This clone was picked up a small number of times. This chain links TRBV5-6 with TRBJ1-1; D might be TRBD1 (5 bases). The CDR3 loop spans 14 amino acids. The V end was cut by 1 base, the J end by 3 bases, with 10 bases between. CDR1 SGHDT and CDR2 YYEEEE come from the germline V gene. For the CDR3, the DNA is TGTGCCAGCAGCTTGATCCCGGGGGACACTGAAGCTTTCTTT. It translates to CASSLIPGDTEAFF. The variable domain in full, with the rest retrieved from reference TRBV5-6 and TRBJ1-1, is DAGVTQSPTHLIKTRGQQVTLRCSPKSGHDTVSWYQQALGQGPQFIFQYYEEEERQRGNFPDRFSGHQFPNYSSELNVNALLLGDSALYLCASSLIPGDTEAFFGQGTRLTVV.

This clone was counted ten times or more. The J gene is TRBJ2-1, the V gene TRBV10-2, with D unresolved. V lost 7 bases and J lost 5, with 9 bases in between. The CDR3 totals 12 residues. Germline V gives CDR1 WSHSY, CDR2 SAAADI. The CDR3 DNA reads TGCGCCAGCAACCAACTCAACAATGAGCAGTTCTTC. As protein: CASNQLNNEQFF.

The genes are TRBV29-1 and TRBJ1-2, with D uncertain. This CDR3 spans 14 amino acids. Trimming took off 2 bases at V and 4 bases at J, with 14 bases between the two ends. Germline CDR1 reads SQVTM; CDR2 reads ANQGSEA. This CDR3 is CSVESAGSGYGYTF. CDR3 in DNA: TGCAGCGTTGAATCGGCCGGGTCAGGCTATGGCTACACCTTC.